This T cell receptor beta chain was obtained from a study of blood T cells in healthy people across ages. Study findings and constraints: CMV status of donors was unknown, possibly confounding expanded clonotype changes.

Comments on this clonotype: Antigen specificity is unknown.

The CDR3 consists of 17 residues. The trim removed 1 base at V and 6 bases at J, leaving 10 bases unmatched. CDR1 and CDR2 (germline): MGHRA, YSYEKL. Alongside a J-beta primer mix, a sample-barcoded 5' primer served in a second PCR lasting 7 to 11 cycles. Every sample produced at least 3 million CDR3-containing paired-end reads. TCRdb called the 5' RACE reads again in MiXCR, with one record for every CDR3 protein. The sample has hundreds of thousands of distinct CDR3 sequences, roughly 41% seen once; the top ten hold around 20%. The chain uses TRBV4-1 and TRBJ2-3, with 10 positions matching TRBD1. The receptor was derived from a woman between 55 and 75 years old in good health. Sequencing was carried out using blood. The CDR3 spells CASSQGDAGQGFDTQYF. DNA for the CDR3: TGCGCCAGCAGCCAAGGGGATGCGGGACAGGGGTTTGATACGCAGTATTTT.